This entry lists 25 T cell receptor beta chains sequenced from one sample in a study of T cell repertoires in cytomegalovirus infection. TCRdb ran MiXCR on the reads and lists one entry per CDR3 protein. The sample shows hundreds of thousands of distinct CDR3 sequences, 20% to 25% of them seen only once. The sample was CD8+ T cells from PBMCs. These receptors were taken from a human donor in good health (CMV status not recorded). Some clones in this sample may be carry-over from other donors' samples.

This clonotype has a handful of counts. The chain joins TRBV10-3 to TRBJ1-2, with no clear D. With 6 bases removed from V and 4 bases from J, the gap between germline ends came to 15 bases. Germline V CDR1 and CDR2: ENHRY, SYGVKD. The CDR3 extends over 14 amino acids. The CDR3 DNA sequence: TGTGCCATCAGCGACGTGGCAGAGGGCTATGGCTACACCTTC. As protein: CAISDVAEGYGYTF.

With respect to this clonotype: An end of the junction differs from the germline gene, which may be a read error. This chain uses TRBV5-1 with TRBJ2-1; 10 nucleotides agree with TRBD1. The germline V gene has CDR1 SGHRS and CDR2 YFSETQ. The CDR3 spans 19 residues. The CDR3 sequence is CASTLGDRGPAGARNEQFF. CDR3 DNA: TGCGCCAGCACCTTGGGCGACAGGGGGCCTGCCGGGGCCCGAAATGAGCAGTTCTTC.

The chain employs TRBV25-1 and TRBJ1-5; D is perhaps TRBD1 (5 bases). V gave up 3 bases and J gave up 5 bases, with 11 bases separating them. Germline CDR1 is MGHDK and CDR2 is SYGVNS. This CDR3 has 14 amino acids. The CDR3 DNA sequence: TGTGCCAGCAGTGAGAGGACAACCTATCAGCCCCAGCATTTT. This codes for CASSERTTYQPQHF.

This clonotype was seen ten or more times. The CDR3 DNA follows: TGTGCCAGCAGCCCATTTCCAGGGGGCCGGAGGGACAACACTGAAGCTTTCTTT. Protein sequence: CASSPFPGGRRDNTEAFF. The chain carries TRBV7-6 and TRBJ1-1; TRBD1 matches at 8 bases. J was trimmed by 2 bases and V by 5 bases; bases with no gene match: 16. The CDR3 sequence is 18 residues long. Per the germline V gene, CDR1 is SGHVS and CDR2 is FNYEAQ. Using reference TRBV7-6 and TRBJ1-1 for the parts outside the CDR3, the full variable domain is GAGVSQSPRYKVTKRGQDVALRCDPISGHVSLYWYRQALGQGPEFLTYFNYEAQQDKSGLPNDRFSAERPEGSISTLTIQRTEQRDSAMYRCASSPFPGGRRDNTEAFFGQGTRLTVV.

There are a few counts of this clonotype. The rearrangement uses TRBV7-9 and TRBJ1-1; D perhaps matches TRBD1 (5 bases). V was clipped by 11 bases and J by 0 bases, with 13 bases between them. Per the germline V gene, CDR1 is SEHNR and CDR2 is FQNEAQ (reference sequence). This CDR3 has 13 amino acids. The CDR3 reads CAGGTEMNTEAFF. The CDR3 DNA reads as TGTGCCGGGGGGACTGAAATGAACACTGAAGCTTTCTTT.

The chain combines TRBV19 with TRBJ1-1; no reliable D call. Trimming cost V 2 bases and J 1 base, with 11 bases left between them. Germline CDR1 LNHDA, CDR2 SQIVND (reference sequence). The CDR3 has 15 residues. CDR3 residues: CASSISRRGNTEAFF. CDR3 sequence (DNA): TGTGCCAGTAGTATATCCCGACGGGGGAACACTGAAGCTTTCTTT.

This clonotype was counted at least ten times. Written as DNA, the CDR3 is TGTGCCAGCAGTTTGAACGAAAATAGCAATCAGCCCCAGCATTTT. Translation gives CASSLNENSNQPQHF. V gene TRBV6-1 combines with J gene TRBJ1-5; no firm D call. The germline V gene has CDR1 MNHNS and CDR2 SASEGT. This CDR3 is 15 amino acids long. The V and J ends lost 5 bases and 0 bases respectively, with 11 bases between them.

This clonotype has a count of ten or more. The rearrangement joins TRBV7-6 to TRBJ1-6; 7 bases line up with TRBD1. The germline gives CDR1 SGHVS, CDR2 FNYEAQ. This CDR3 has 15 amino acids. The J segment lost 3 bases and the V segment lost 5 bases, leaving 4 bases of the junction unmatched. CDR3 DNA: TGTGCCAGCAGCCTGACAGGGAACTATAATTCACCCCTCCACTTT. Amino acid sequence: CASSLTGNYNSPLHF.

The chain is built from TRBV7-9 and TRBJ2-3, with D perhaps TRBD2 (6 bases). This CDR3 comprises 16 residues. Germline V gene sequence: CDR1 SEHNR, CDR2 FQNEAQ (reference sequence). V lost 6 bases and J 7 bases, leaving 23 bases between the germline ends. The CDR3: CASRPPGESAANTQYF. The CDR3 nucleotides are TGTGCCAGCAGGCCACCGGGGGAATCAGCAGCGAATACGCAGTATTTT.

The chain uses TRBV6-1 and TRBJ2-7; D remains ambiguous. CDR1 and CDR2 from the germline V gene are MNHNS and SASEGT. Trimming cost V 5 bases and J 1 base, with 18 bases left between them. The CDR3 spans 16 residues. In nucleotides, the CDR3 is TGTGCCAGCAGTCCTACCCCAACGGACCTTTCCTACGAGCAGTACGTC. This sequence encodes CASSPTPTDLSYEQYV.

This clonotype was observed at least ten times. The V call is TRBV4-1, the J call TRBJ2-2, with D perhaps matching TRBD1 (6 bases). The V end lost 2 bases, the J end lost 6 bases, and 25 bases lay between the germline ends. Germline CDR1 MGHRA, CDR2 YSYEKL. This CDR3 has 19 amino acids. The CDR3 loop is CASSQRNPRAGVKSGELFF. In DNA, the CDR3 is TGCGCCAGCAGCCAAAGAAACCCAAGGGCAGGGGTAAAGTCCGGGGAGCTGTTTTTT.

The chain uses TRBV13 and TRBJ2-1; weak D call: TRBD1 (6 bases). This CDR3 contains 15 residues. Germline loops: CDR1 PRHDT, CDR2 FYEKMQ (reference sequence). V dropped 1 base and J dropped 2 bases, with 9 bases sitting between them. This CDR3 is CASSLEGQTYNEQFF. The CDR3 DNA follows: TGTGCCAGCAGCTTAGAGGGACAAACCTACAATGAGCAGTTCTTC.

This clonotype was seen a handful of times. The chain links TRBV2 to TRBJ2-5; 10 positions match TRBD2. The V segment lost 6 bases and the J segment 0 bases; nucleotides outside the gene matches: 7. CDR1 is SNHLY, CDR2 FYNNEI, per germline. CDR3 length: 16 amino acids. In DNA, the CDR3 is TGTGCCAGCAGCGCGCCGACTAGCGGGTACCAAGAGACCCAGTACTTC. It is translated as CASSAPTSGYQETQYF.

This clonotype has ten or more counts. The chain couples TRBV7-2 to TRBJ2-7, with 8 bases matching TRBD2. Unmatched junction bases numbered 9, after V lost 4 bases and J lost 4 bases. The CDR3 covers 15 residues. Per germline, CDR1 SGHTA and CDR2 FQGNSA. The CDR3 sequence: CASSSGSGGLYEQYF. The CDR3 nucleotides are TGTGCCAGCAGCTCAGGGAGCGGGGGACTATACGAGCAGTACTTC.

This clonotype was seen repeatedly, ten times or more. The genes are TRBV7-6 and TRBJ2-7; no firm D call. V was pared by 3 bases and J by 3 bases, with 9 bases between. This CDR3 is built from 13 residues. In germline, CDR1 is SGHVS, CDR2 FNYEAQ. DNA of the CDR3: TGTGCCAGCAGCTTGTCGGAACTCTACGAGCAGTACTTC. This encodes CASSLSELYEQYF.

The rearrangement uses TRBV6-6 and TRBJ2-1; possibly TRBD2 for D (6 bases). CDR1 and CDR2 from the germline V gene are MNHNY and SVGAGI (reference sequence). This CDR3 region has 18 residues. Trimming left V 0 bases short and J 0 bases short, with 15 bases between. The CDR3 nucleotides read TGTGCCAGCAGTTACTCAGTAGGCGGGGAGAGCTCCTACAATGAGCAGTTCTTC. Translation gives CASSYSVGGESSYNEQFF.

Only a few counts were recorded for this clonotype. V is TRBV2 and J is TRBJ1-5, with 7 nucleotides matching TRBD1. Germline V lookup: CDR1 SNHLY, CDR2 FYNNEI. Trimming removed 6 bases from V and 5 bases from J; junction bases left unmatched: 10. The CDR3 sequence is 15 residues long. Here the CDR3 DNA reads TGTGCCAGCAGCGCCCCCGGAGGGGGCGATCAGCCCCAGCATTTT. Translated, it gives CASSAPGGGDQPQHF.

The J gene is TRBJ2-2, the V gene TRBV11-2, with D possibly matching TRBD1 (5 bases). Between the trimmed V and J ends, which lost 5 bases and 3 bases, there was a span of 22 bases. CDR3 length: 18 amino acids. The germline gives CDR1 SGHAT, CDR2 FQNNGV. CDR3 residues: CASSDSVDSSSYTGELFF. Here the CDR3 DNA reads TGTGCCAGCAGCGACTCGGTTGACAGCTCATCATACACCGGGGAGCTGTTTTTT.

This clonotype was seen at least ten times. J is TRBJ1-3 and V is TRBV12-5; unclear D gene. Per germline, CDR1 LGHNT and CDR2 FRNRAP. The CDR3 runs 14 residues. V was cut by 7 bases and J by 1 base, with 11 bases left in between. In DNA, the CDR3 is TGTGCTAGTGCTATCGAATGGTCTGGAAACACCATATATTTT. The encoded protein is CASAIEWSGNTIYF.

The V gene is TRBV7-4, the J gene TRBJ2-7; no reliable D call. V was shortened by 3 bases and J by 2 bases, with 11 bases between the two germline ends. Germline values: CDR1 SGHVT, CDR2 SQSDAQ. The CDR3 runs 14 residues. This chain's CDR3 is CASSFRTSPYEQYF. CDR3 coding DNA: TGTGCCAGCAGCTTCAGAACATCTCCCTACGAGCAGTACTTC. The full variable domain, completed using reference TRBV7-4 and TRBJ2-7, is GAGVSQSPRYKVAKRGRDVALRCDSISGHVTLYWYRQTLGQGSEVLTYSQSDAQRDKSGRPSGRFSAERPERSVSTLKIQRTEQGDSAVYLCASSFRTSPYEQYFGPGTRLTVT.

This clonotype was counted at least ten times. DNA for the CDR3: TGTGCCAGCAGCTACCCCGACGGCGAGCTAGCCAAAAACATTCAGTACTTC. This encodes CASSYPDGELAKNIQYF. The chain combines TRBV7-9 with TRBJ2-4; no clear D. V lost 4 bases to trimming and J lost 0 bases, with 16 bases between them. The CDR3 covers 17 residues. Germline CDR1 SEHNR, CDR2 FQNEAQ (reference sequence).

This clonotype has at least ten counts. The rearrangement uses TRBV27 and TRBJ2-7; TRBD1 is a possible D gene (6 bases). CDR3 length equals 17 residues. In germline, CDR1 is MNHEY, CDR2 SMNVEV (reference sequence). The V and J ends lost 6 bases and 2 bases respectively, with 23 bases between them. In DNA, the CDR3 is TGTGCCAGCAGCCGATTATCGAGATCGGGACATCCCTACGAGCAGTACTTC. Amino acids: CASSRLSRSGHPYEQYF.

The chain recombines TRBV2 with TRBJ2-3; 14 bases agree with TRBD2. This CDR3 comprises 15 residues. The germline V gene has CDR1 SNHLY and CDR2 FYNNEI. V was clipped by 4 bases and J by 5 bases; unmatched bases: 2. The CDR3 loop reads CASSVGLAGGDTQYF. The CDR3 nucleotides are TGTGCCAGCAGTGTTGGACTAGCGGGGGGAGATACGCAGTATTTT.

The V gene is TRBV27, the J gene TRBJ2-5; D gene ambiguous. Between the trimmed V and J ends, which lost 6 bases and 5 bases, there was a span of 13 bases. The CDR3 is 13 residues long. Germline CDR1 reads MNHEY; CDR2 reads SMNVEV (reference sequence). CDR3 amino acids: CASRSLGKETQYF. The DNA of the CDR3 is TGTGCCAGCAGATCGCTTGGAAAGGAGACCCAGTACTTC.

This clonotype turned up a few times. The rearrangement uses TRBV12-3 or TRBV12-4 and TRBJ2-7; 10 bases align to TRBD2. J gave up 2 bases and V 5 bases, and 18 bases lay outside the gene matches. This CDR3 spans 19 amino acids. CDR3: CASSRFEIRTSGAPYEQYF. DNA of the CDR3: TGTGCCAGCAGTCGATTCGAGATCCGGACTAGCGGAGCTCCCTACGAGCAGTACTTC.